A single sample gave rise to the 18 T cell receptor beta chains below, sequenced in a study of OX40 agonist ivuxolimab in advanced cancers. Profiled with immunoSEQ multiplex PCR; TCRdb holds only in-frame clones, not every one. The data show some 84,000 clones, 85% to 90% seen once. Sequencing used CD4+ or CD8+ T cells sorted from blood, obtained in a trial of the OX40 agonist ivuxolimab. The receptors originated from an adult with an advanced solid tumor such as melanoma, head and neck, liver or kidney cancer.

The rearrangement links TRBV9 to TRBJ1-1; a possible D gene is TRBD1 (5 bases). Germline V lookup: CDR1 SGDLS, CDR2 YYNGEE. This CDR3 contains 15 residues. The V and J ends lost 4 bases and 0 bases respectively, with 13 bases between them. The CDR3: CASSPRQFMNTEAFF. Written as DNA, the CDR3 is TGTGCCAGCAGCCCCAGACAGTTCATGAACACTGAAGCTTTCTTT.

This clone was detected a few times. The V gene is TRBV25-1, the J gene TRBJ1-2; maybe TRBD1 (5 bases). Germline V gives CDR1 MGHDK, CDR2 SYGVNS. V was pared by 8 bases and J by 2 bases, with 15 bases between. The CDR3 is 14 amino acids. The CDR3 DNA sequence: TGTGCCAGCGGGGGATTTGGGGGGAACTATGGCTACACCTTC. This encodes CASGGFGGNYGYTF.

This clone appeared a few times. This chain uses TRBV27 with TRBJ1-3; D might be TRBD1 (6 bases). The CDR3 is made up of 13 amino acids. Germline V lookup: CDR1 MNHEY, CDR2 SMNVEV (reference sequence). V was cut by 8 bases and J by 2 bases, with 10 bases left in between. CDR3 loop: CASGWTAGNTIYF. For the CDR3, the DNA is TGTGCCAGCGGGTGGACAGCTGGAAACACCATATATTTT.

CDR3 bases: TGTGCCACCAGCAGAGAGATGACAGCTTACGAGCAGTACTTC. It encodes CATSREMTAYEQYF. V gene TRBV15 combines with J gene TRBJ2-7, with D perhaps TRBD1 (5 bases). V was shortened by 0 bases and J by 4 bases, with 10 bases between the two germline ends. This CDR3 is built from 14 residues. Per germline, CDR1 LNHNV and CDR2 YYDKDF (reference sequence).

The rearrangement links TRBV30 to TRBJ2-1; D may match TRBD1 or TRBD2 (5 bases each). V was trimmed by 5 bases and J by 2 bases, leaving 13 bases between them. The CDR3 extends over 14 amino acids. From germline, CDR1 is GTSNPN and CDR2 SVGIG (reference sequence). The CDR3 region has the DNA TGTGCCTGGGCTGCCGGGACGACCTACAATGAGCAGTTCTTC. It specifies CAWAAGTTYNEQFF.

CDR3 coding DNA: TGTGCCACCCGGGACAGGGTCGTCGACGAGCAGTACTTC. This encodes CATRDRVVDEQYF. This sequence joins TRBV10-3 and TRBJ2-7, with TRBD1 matching 9 bases. Trimming cost V 10 bases and J 5 bases; bases outside gene matches: 9. Germline CDR1 is ENHRY and CDR2 is SYGVKD. The CDR3 totals 13 residues.

This chain uses TRBV5-1 with TRBJ2-1; the match to TRBD2 covers 8 bases. This CDR3 comprises 17 residues. The V gene's germline CDR1 is SGHRS and CDR2 YFSETQ. V trimming: 0 bases; J trimming: 6 bases; junction bases outside the gene matches: 11. This CDR3 is CASSLEGSGATGNEQFF. The DNA of the CDR3 is TGCGCCAGCAGCTTGGAAGGTAGCGGGGCAACGGGCAATGAGCAGTTCTTC.

This rearrangement joins TRBV15 to TRBJ1-3, with unresolved D. The CDR3 runs to 17 residues. CDR1 and CDR2 from the germline V gene are LNHNV and YYDKDF (reference sequence). V shed 0 bases and J shed 4 bases, with 16 bases lying between them. CDR3 loop: CATSRDRADQLGNTIYF. CDR3 coding DNA: TGTGCCACCAGCAGAGATAGGGCGGACCAGCTGGGAAACACCATATATTTT. Full variable domain (outside the CDR3, taken from reference TRBV15 and TRBJ1-3): DAMVIQNPRYQVTQFGKPVTLSCSQTLNHNVMYWYQQKSSQAPKLLFHYYDKDFNNEADTPDNFQSRRPNTSFCFLDIRSPGLGDTAMYLCATSRDRADQLGNTIYFGEGSWLTVV.

The rearrangement links TRBV5-1 to TRBJ1-2; D is possibly TRBD1 (6 bases). Germline V gene lookup returns CDR1 SGHRS and CDR2 YFSETQ. V was pared by 4 bases and J by 5 bases, with 18 bases between. The CDR3 loop spans 15 amino acids. CDR3 amino acids: CASSGSSGAGYGYTF. The CDR3 DNA follows: TGCGCCAGCAGCGGGAGTTCGGGGGCAGGATATGGCTACACCTTC.

J is TRBJ1-1 and V is TRBV10-3; D not resolved. The V gene's germline CDR1 is ENHRY and CDR2 SYGVKD. CDR3 length equals 14 residues. Deletions cut 5 bases from V and 5 bases from J, with 15 bases between. CDR3 sequence reads: CAISPTTAGTEAFF. CDR3 sequence (DNA): TGTGCCATCAGTCCTACAACAGCTGGGACTGAAGCTTTCTTT.

The V and J genes are TRBV4-1 and TRBJ2-3; 8 bases agree with TRBD1. Trimming removed 1 base from V and 3 bases from J; junction bases left unmatched: 9. CDR3 length equals 17 residues. Germline values: CDR1 MGHRA, CDR2 YSYEKL. CDR3 in amino acids: CASSQGGAGGVTDTQYF. DNA for the CDR3: TGCGCCAGCAGCCAAGGGGGGGCAGGGGGCGTGACAGATACGCAGTATTTT.

The chain is built from TRBV6-5 and TRBJ1-5; unclear D gene. CDR3 length: 13 residues. Between the trimmed V and J ends, which lost 6 bases and 2 bases, there was a span of 8 bases. Germline V gene data show CDR1 as MNHEY and CDR2 as SVGAGI. The CDR3 DNA follows: TGTGCCAGCAGGCGTTCGGGCAATCAGCCCCAGCATTTT. It translates to CASRRSGNQPQHF.

CDR3 in amino acids: CASSQAGVGTEAFF. The CDR3 DNA follows: TGCGCCAGCAGCCAAGCGGGGGTCGGCACTGAAGCTTTCTTT. J is TRBJ1-1 and V is TRBV4-3; TRBD1 might be the D (5 bases). V lost 1 base and J 4 bases, leaving 10 bases between the germline ends. CDR3 length: 14 amino acids. Germline loops: CDR1 LGHNA, CDR2 YSLEER.

This chain uses TRBV11-2 with TRBJ2-6, with TRBD1 identical over 7 bases. V gave up 5 bases and J gave up 2 bases; unmatched junction bases: 3. This CDR3 comprises 15 residues. Per the germline V gene, CDR1 is SGHAT and CDR2 is FQNNGV. CDR3 sequence: CASSARGTGANVLTF. Written as DNA, the CDR3 is TGTGCCAGCAGCGCCAGGGGGACTGGGGCCAACGTCCTGACTTTC. Filled out from reference TRBV11-2 and TRBJ2-6, the complete variable domain reads EAGVAQSPRYKIIEKRQSVAFWCNPISGHATLYWYQQILGQGPKLLIQFQNNGVVDDSQLPKDRFSAERLKGVDSTLKIQPAKLEDSAVYLCASSARGTGANVLTFGAGSRLTVL.

The J gene is TRBJ2-5, the V gene TRBV10-3; no definite D call. Germline CDR1 is ENHRY and CDR2 is SYGVKD. This CDR3 spans 13 amino acids. V lost 4 bases and J 3 bases, leaving 9 bases between the germline ends. CDR3 loop: CAISASPEETQYF. The DNA for the CDR3 is TGTGCCATCAGTGCTAGTCCCGAAGAGACCCAGTACTTC.

V is TRBV5-1 and J is TRBJ2-3, with TRBD2 as a possible D gene (7 bases). Trimming cost V 1 base and J 3 bases, with 12 bases left between them. This CDR3 has 15 residues. The V gene's germline CDR1 is SGHRS and CDR2 YFSETQ. The CDR3 bases are TGCGCCAGCAGCTTGTGGGGGGGCAGAACAGATACGCAGTATTTT. It yields the protein CASSLWGGRTDTQYF.

V usage is TRBV11-3 and J usage is TRBJ2-5, with TRBD1 matching 7 bases. The V segment lost 5 bases and the J segment 0 bases; nucleotides outside the gene matches: 9. The CDR3 has 16 amino acids. Germline lookup yields CDR1 SGHNT and CDR2 YENEEA. The CDR3 region is CASSRNQQGDQETQYF. Written as DNA, the CDR3 is TGTGCCAGCAGCCGAAACCAGCAGGGGGACCAAGAGACCCAGTACTTC. The full variable domain, completed using reference TRBV11-3 and TRBJ2-5, is EAGVVQSPRYKIIEKKQPVAFWCNPISGHNTLYWYLQNLGQGPELLIRYENEEAVDDSQLPKDRFSAERLKGVDSTLKIQPAELGDSAVYLCASSRNQQGDQETQYFGPGTRLLVL.

The chain uses TRBV18 and TRBJ1-2; D is perhaps TRBD1 (5 bases). Germline V gene sequence: CDR1 KGHSH, CDR2 LQKENI. With 3 bases removed from V and 6 bases from J, the gap between germline ends came to 14 bases. The CDR3 loop spans 14 amino acids. For the CDR3, the DNA is TGTGCCAGCTCACCTTTAGACAGATCTGATGGCTACACCTTC. It is translated as CASSPLDRSDGYTF.